One T cell receptor (beta chain) is described in this entry. Its antigen is undetermined. Within the sample, other DNA sequences also encode this same CDR3. Every bit of the isolated RNA underwent reverse transcription, so sequencing read expressed TCRB transcripts. TCRdb keeps only in-frame clones here, not all; method: immunoSEQ multiplex PCR. The repertoire has over 150,000 clones, about 13% of them found once; the top ten carry 0.62%. These data come from a study of beta chain features in type 1 diabetes. V shed 0 bases, J shed 6 bases, and the junction held 3 bases outside the gene matches. The CDR3 sequence is 15 residues long. Per germline, CDR1 SGHRS and CDR2 YFSETQ. Broader study findings: When Type 1 diabetes patients were examined, their TCRB CDR3s proved moderately but significantly shorter in all four CD4+ subsets. The naive, central memory and Treg TCRB repertoires looked more alike in patients than they did in healthy donors. Cells with high TCR expression could be over-represented by cDNA sequencing.

Over 95% purity was reached by all sorted populations. This TCR was sampled from a woman younger than 30 in good health. The chain recombines TRBV5-1 with TRBJ1-2, with 12 bases that match TRBD1. Input material: central memory CD4+ T cells from blood. DNA of the CDR3: TGCGCCAGCAGCTTGGCGGGGACAGGGGGCGATGGCTACACCTTC. Translation gives CASSLAGTGGDGYTF.